This T cell receptor (beta chain) originates from a study of blood T cell repertoires in COVID-19. Looking at the study overall: Samples of COVID-19 (acute and convalescent) were obtained from the United States, Italy and Spain.

This CDR3 is 16 amino acids long. The V gene's germline CDR1 is SGDLS and CDR2 YYNGEE. The V end was cut by 2 bases, the J end by 0 bases, with 13 bases between. This clone has just a few counts. The method was immunoSEQ multiplex PCR; TCRdb's version includes in-frame clones alone and lacks a portion of them. The data contain about 150,000 clones, approximately 83% of them singletons. Sequencing was performed on PBMCs or T cells enriched from blood (not recorded which). This chain uses TRBV9 with TRBJ2-3; maybe TRBD2 (6 bases). This clonotype was sampled from a man over 45 who had recovered from COVID-19. The CDR3 is CASSVGRGSSTDTQYF. For the CDR3, the DNA is TGTGCCAGCAGCGTTGGCCGGGGGTCTAGCACAGATACGCAGTATTTT. Full variable domain (missing parts from reference TRBV9 and TRBJ2-3): DSGVTQTPKHLITATGQRVTLRCSPRSGDLSVYWYQQSLDQGLQFLIQYYNGEERAKGNILERFSAQQFPDLHSELNLSSLELGDSALYFCASSVGRGSSTDTQYFGPGTRLTVL.